Shown below are 32 T cell receptor beta chains from a single sample sequenced in a study of response to subunit inactivated influenza vaccine. TCRdb independently ran MiXCR on the RT-PCR reads; one entry per CDR3 protein. The table records about 310,000 distinct CDR3 sequences, 22% of them present only once. This specimen consisted of PBMCs from blood, obtained 21 months after vaccination. Receptors originate from a man aged 50-75 years who received an inactivated influenza vaccine.

The chain recombines TRBV20-1 with TRBJ2-7; 9 bases align to TRBD2. The germline CDR1 and CDR2 sequences are DFQATT and SNEGSKA (reference sequence). V shed 2 bases, J shed 10 bases, and the junction held 9 bases outside the gene matches. The CDR3 totals 13 residues. In DNA form, the CDR3 reads TGCAGTGCTAGACCTAGCGGGGACTTCCCACAGTACTTC. Translated: CSARPSGDFPQYF.

This clonotype came up once. The chain uses TRBV6-2 or TRBV6-3 and TRBJ2-7; D is ambiguous. The V end was cut by 7 bases, the J end by 6 bases, with 19 bases between. The CDR3 is 14 residues long. Germline assignment: CDR1 MNHEY and CDR2 SVGEGT. The CDR3 region has the DNA TGTGCCAGCACTCTCCGCCAGACCCTTCTCGAGCAGTACTTC. Encoded protein: CASTLRQTLLEQYF.

The chain employs TRBV20-1 and TRBJ2-3; 7 bases fit TRBD2. This CDR3 is built from 15 residues. With V trimmed by 6 bases and J by 5 bases, 14 bases remained unmatched. Germline V gene lookup returns CDR1 DFQATT and CDR2 SNEGSKA (reference sequence). CDR3 region: CSADAPGLMGDTQYF. The CDR3 DNA is TGCAGTGCAGACGCACCGGGACTAATGGGAGATACGCAGTATTTT.

This clonotype was counted between two and nine times. The V call is TRBV5-1, the J call TRBJ2-7; tentative D call: TRBD1 (6 bases). Germline V lookup: CDR1 SGHRS, CDR2 YFSETQ. CDR3 length: 13 residues. V was clipped by 5 bases and J by 2 bases, with 11 bases between them. This CDR3 reads CASSPGHPYEQYF. CDR3 DNA sequence: TGCGCCAGCAGTCCGGGACATCCCTACGAGCAGTACTTC.

This clonotype was counted between two and nine times. This sequence joins TRBV9 and TRBJ1-6; D call uncertain. The V end was cut by 0 bases, the J end by 8 bases, with 9 bases between. The CDR3 covers 14 residues. Germline V lookup: CDR1 SGDLS, CDR2 YYNGEE. For the CDR3, the DNA is TGTGCCAGCAGCGTAGAAGGGTTGTATTCACCCCTCCACTTT. This gives the protein CASSVEGLYSPLHF.

The CDR3 DNA reads as TGTGCCAGCAGCCCCTCCTGGGGTAGTGGCTACACCTTC. This gives the protein CASSPSWGSGYTF. The rearrangement joins TRBV4-2 to TRBJ1-2; D gene unclear. There are 13 residues in the CDR3. CDR1 is LGHNA, CDR2 YNFKEQ, per germline. V dropped 4 bases and J dropped 7 bases, with 13 bases sitting between them.

The gene calls are TRBV6-1 and TRBJ2-4; 9 nucleotides agree with TRBD2. Trimming at V came to 2 bases and at J to 6 bases, leaving 8 bases not matched to a gene. Looked up from germline, CDR1 is MNHNS and CDR2 is SASEGT. The CDR3 covers 16 residues. The DNA of the CDR3 is TGTGCCAGCAGTGAAACGGGGACAGCGGGAGGAAACATTCAGTACTTC. Translation gives CASSETGTAGGNIQYF.

V is TRBV27 and J is TRBJ2-1, with TRBD1 matching 8 bases. CDR1 is MNHEY, CDR2 SMNVEV, per germline (reference sequence). The CDR3 length is 13 residues. V gave up 3 bases and J gave up 13 bases; unmatched junction bases: 8. This CDR3 reads CASSFDRGNDQFF. In nucleotides, the CDR3 is TGTGCCAGCAGTTTTGACAGGGGTAACGATCAGTTCTTC.

V and J are TRBV6-1 and TRBJ2-3; 8 bases line up with TRBD2. Per germline, CDR1 MNHNS and CDR2 SASEGT. The CDR3 is 14 residues long. Trimming at V came to 5 bases and at J to 6 bases, leaving 7 bases not matched to a gene. The CDR3 sequence: CASSRGLAFDTQYF. Written as DNA, the CDR3 is TGTGCCAGCAGTCGCGGACTAGCCTTCGATACGCAGTATTTT.

The chain employs TRBV7-2 and TRBJ1-1; D gene uncertain. This CDR3 is built from 15 residues. Germline CDR1 SGHTA, CDR2 FQGNSA. The germline V and J ends were trimmed by 1 base and 0 bases, with 9 bases remaining between them. DNA of the CDR3: TGTGCCAGCAGCTTAGGTGCACAGATGAACACTGAAGCTTTCTTT. Its protein product is CASSLGAQMNTEAFF.

This clonotype turned up a few times. The V and J genes are TRBV7-8 and TRBJ1-2, with 9 bases aligning to TRBD1. The CDR3 spans 17 residues. CDR1 SGHVS and CDR2 FQNEAQ come from the germline V gene. The trim removed 1 base at V and 0 bases at J, leaving 6 bases unmatched. CDR3 sequence: CASSLGRGTGTNYGYTF. The CDR3 nucleotides are TGTGCCAGCAGCTTAGGACGTGGGACAGGGACTAACTATGGCTACACCTTC.

The gene calls are TRBV29-1 and TRBJ1-4; possibly TRBD1 for D (6 bases). The CDR3 sequence is 15 residues long. V lost 6 bases, J lost 0 bases, and 14 bases lay in between. The germline CDR1 and CDR2 sequences are SQVTM and ANQGSEA. The CDR3 loop is CSVKTGRTTNEKLFF. CDR3 in DNA: TGCAGCGTCAAAACAGGGCGTACAACTAATGAAAAACTGTTTTTT.

This chain joins TRBV4-3 and TRBJ2-1; 7 bases align to TRBD2. This CDR3 contains 17 residues. Germline CDR1 reads LGHNA; CDR2 reads YSLEER. V shed 2 bases and J 5 bases; nucleotides not matched to a gene: 12. In DNA, the CDR3 is TGCGCCAGCAGCCAATGGGTGGGGCGGGGGATACACAATGAGCAGTTCTTC. This gives the protein CASSQWVGRGIHNEQFF.

This clonotype was found many times. V is TRBV20-1 and J is TRBJ1-1; D is perhaps TRBD1 (5 bases). V lost 0 bases to trimming and J lost 0 bases, with 20 bases between them. Germline loops: CDR1 DFQATT, CDR2 SNEGSKA (reference sequence). This CDR3 contains 18 residues. The CDR3 sequence: CSARDYLEAGGMNTEAFF. The CDR3 nucleotides are TGCAGTGCTAGAGATTATTTGGAAGCGGGGGGAATGAACACTGAAGCTTTCTTT.

V usage is TRBV19 and J usage is TRBJ1-5; D remains ambiguous. This CDR3 comprises 15 residues. V dropped 0 bases and J dropped 3 bases, with 9 bases sitting between them. CDR1 LNHDA and CDR2 SQIVND come from the germline V gene (reference sequence). CDR3 nucleotide sequence: TGTGCCAGTAGTATAGAAGCAGGCTACAATCAGCCCCAGCATTTT. It codes for CASSIEAGYNQPQHF.

The chain joins TRBV7-7 to TRBJ2-2; D gene unclear. The germline CDR1 and CDR2 sequences are SSHAT and FNYEAQ (reference sequence). V lost 0 bases and J 8 bases, leaving 7 bases between the germline ends. This CDR3 has 13 amino acids. The chain's CDR3 is CASSLAPSGELFF. The CDR3 DNA sequence: TGTGCCAGCAGCTTAGCGCCGTCTGGGGAGCTGTTTTTT.

In this sample, this clonotype turned up a few times. The chain employs TRBV24-1 and TRBJ2-1; no definite D call. This CDR3 contains 13 residues. V lost 3 bases and J 6 bases, leaving 8 bases between the germline ends. Looked up from germline, CDR1 is KGHDR and CDR2 is SFDVKD. The DNA of the CDR3 is TGTGCCACCAGTGATCACAGCGTCAATGAGCAGTTCTTC. Residues: CATSDHSVNEQFF.

The V call is TRBV15, the J call TRBJ2-1, with D perhaps TRBD2 (5 bases). V was shortened by 1 base and J by 9 bases, with 13 bases between the two germline ends. Germline V gene data show CDR1 as LNHNV and CDR2 as YYDKDF (reference sequence). The CDR3 is 14 residues long. The CDR3 DNA reads as TGTGCCACCAGCAGAGCAAGTACACGGGGTGAGCAGTTCTTC. Translated, it gives CATSRASTRGEQFF. Complete variable domain (other parts from reference TRBV15 and TRBJ2-1): DAMVIQNPRYQVTQFGKPVTLSCSQTLNHNVMYWYQQKSSQAPKLLFHYYDKDFNNEADTPDNFQSRRPNTSFCFLDIRSPGLGDTAMYLCATSRASTRGEQFFGPGTRLTVL.

About this clonotype: Germline and junction disagree at one end, which may indicate a read error. The gene calls are TRBV5-1 and TRBJ2-5; D unclear. Germline loops: CDR1 SGHRS, CDR2 YFSETQ. This CDR3 has 14 amino acids. The CDR3 region is CASCLGWAQETQYF. The CDR3 coding sequence is TGCGCCAGCTGCTTGGGTTGGGCCCAAGAGACCCAGTACTTC.

There are a few counts of this clonotype. The chain combines TRBV12-3 or TRBV12-4 with TRBJ2-7; D remains ambiguous. Trimming left V 3 bases short and J 3 bases short, with 6 bases between. The CDR3 totals 12 residues. The CDR3 protein is CASSFPGYEQYF. For the CDR3, the DNA is TGTGCCAGCAGTTTTCCGGGCTACGAGCAGTACTTC.

Remarks on this clonotype: Relative to the germline gene, one junction end is altered; a read error may explain this. This chain joins TRBV20-1 and TRBJ2-7; D gene uncertain. The V gene's germline CDR1 is DFQATT and CDR2 SNEGSKA (reference sequence). The CDR3 runs to 12 residues. CDR3 amino acids: CSAGDIVYEQYF. CDR3 DNA: TGCAGTGCTGGAGACATAGTTTACGAGCAGTACTTC.

The chain's CDR3 is CASSLDRVVTEAFF. Written as DNA, the CDR3 is TGTGCCAGCAGCTTAGACAGGGTAGTCACTGAAGCTTTCTTT. The rearrangement links TRBV7-9 to TRBJ1-1; the D gene is possibly TRBD1 (6 bases). The CDR3 runs 14 residues. V lost 1 base and J lost 4, with 10 bases in between. The germline V gene has CDR1 SEHNR and CDR2 FQNEAQ (reference sequence).

Notes on this clonotype: No DNA is shown, since the ends of the CDR3 on it are uncertain; the CDR3 is the one TCRdb lists. This chain links TRBV7-5 with TRBJ2-6; the D call of TRBD1 is as the table states it, not checked on the DNA. TRBV7-5 is a pseudogene. The CDR3 numbers 16 amino acids, ends counted. CDR3 loop: CISVPEAGPGANVLTF.

The table lists this clonotype with a few counts. DNA for the CDR3: TGTGCCAGCAGCCCGGCCGGGACAGGGAGCTATGGCTACACCTTC. Protein sequence: CASSPAGTGSYGYTF. This sequence joins TRBV9 and TRBJ1-2; TRBD1 matches at 9 bases. The length of the CDR3 is 15 residues. CDR1 is SGDLS and CDR2 is YYNGEE in the germline V gene. With V trimmed by 4 bases and J by 4 bases, 8 bases remained unmatched.

In this sample, this clonotype turned up a few times. V is TRBV7-2 and J is TRBJ1-1, with D possibly being TRBD1 (5 bases). The CDR3 loop spans 13 amino acids. CDR1 SGHTA and CDR2 FQGNSA come from the germline V gene. The ends were cut back, 3 bases at V and 3 bases at J, with 8 bases in the middle. The DNA for the CDR3 is TGTGCCAGCAGCTTCGACAGTGACACTGAAGCTTTCTTT. Its protein is CASSFDSDTEAFF.

This chain uses TRBV5-1 with TRBJ2-7; 7 bases align to TRBD1. The germline V gene has CDR1 SGHRS and CDR2 YFSETQ. V shed 4 bases, J shed 6 bases, and the junction held 13 bases outside the gene matches. The CDR3 extends over 15 amino acids. The CDR3: CASSREQGSISEQYF. The CDR3 nucleotides read TGCGCCAGCAGCCGTGAACAGGGGTCGATCTCCGAGCAGTACTTC.

This clonotype was counted a few times. The chain recombines TRBV7-9 with TRBJ1-3; 8 nucleotides align to TRBD1. The CDR3 contains 15 residues. V dropped 5 bases and J dropped 2; count of bases not matched to a gene: 5. Per the germline V gene, CDR1 is SEHNR and CDR2 is FQNEAQ (reference sequence). The DNA of the CDR3 is TGTGCCAGCAGCACCCAGGACAGGGCTGGAAACACCATATATTTT. Encoded protein: CASSTQDRAGNTIYF.

The sample holds a few counts of this clonotype. The V gene is TRBV12-3 or TRBV12-4, the J gene TRBJ2-1, with 9 bases fitting TRBD1. The CDR3 length is 15 residues. Trimming cost V 4 bases and J 6 bases; bases outside gene matches: 7. This CDR3 is CASSWGQGGFNEQFF. Written as DNA, the CDR3 is TGTGCCAGCAGTTGGGGACAGGGAGGTTTCAATGAGCAGTTCTTC.

This clonotype appeared a few times. The chain couples TRBV27 to TRBJ2-7; D might be TRBD1 (6 bases). Per the germline V gene, CDR1 is MNHEY and CDR2 is SMNVEV (reference sequence). V was pared by 5 bases and J by 7 bases, with 15 bases between. This CDR3 contains 13 residues. The CDR3 DNA sequence: TGTGCCAGCAGTAACAGGGACGGAGGTGAGCAGTACTTC. It is translated as CASSNRDGGEQYF.

The gene calls are TRBV5-1 and TRBJ2-5; D uncertain. V lost 0 bases and J 3 bases, leaving 9 bases between the germline ends. The CDR3 extends over 14 amino acids. CDR1 SGHRS and CDR2 YFSETQ come from the germline V gene. This CDR3 is CASSLASWEETQYF. CDR3 in DNA: TGCGCCAGCAGCTTGGCCTCTTGGGAAGAGACCCAGTACTTC.

This chain uses TRBV2 with TRBJ2-1; the D is unclear. Germline V gene data show CDR1 as SNHLY and CDR2 as FYNNEI. V lost 6 bases to trimming and J lost 12 bases, with 15 bases between them. The CDR3 contains 12 residues. The CDR3 reads CASSYDSSSQFF. The CDR3 nucleotides read TGTGCCAGCAGCTACGACTCCTCGTCGCAGTTCTTC.

The chain employs TRBV12-3 or TRBV12-4 and TRBJ2-2, with TRBD2 identical over 7 bases. The CDR3 sequence is 17 residues long. Trimming cost V 7 bases and J 1 base; bases outside gene matches: 12. Written as DNA, the CDR3 is TGTGCCAGCACCCCAGGAGGGACTACCTGGAACACCGGGGAGCTGTTTTTT. Amino acids: CASTPGGTTWNTGELFF.